The 26 T cell receptor beta chains listed next were all sequenced from one sample in a study of T cell clonality in common variable immunodeficiency. Here immunoSEQ multiplex PCR was the method, and the copy in TCRdb shows in-frame clones only, minus some. The table lists 40,000 to 65,000 clones, no singletons, with approximately 3.6% in the top ten. Sequencing was performed on peripheral blood mononuclear cells. The receptors were sampled from a person between 18 and 75 years old in good health.

This clone was observed many times. CDR3 amino acids: CSAPRGSTDTQYF. CDR3 DNA (partial): TGCAGTGCCCCCAGAGGGAGCACAGATACG. This chain joins TRBV20-1 and TRBJ2-3; D might be TRBD2 (5 bases). The read finishes 3 residues shy of the CDR3 end, and the germline J gene is used to complete it. In germline, CDR1 is DFQATT, CDR2 SNEGSKA (reference sequence). Trimming stripped 6 bases from V and 0 bases from J, with 10 bases between. The CDR3 sequence is 13 residues long.

This clone was found many times. The CDR3 extends 3 residues past the end of the read, so its final part is completed from the germline J gene. V usage is TRBV5-4 and J usage is TRBJ2-1, with 8 bases that match TRBD1. The V segment lost 3 bases and the J segment 9 bases; nucleotides outside the gene matches: 5. Per germline, CDR1 SGHNT and CDR2 YYREEE (reference sequence). CDR3 length: 13 amino acids. CDR3: CASSSDRVGEQFF. CDR3 DNA, as far as it was read: TGTGCCAGCAGCTCGGACAGGGTGGGTGAG.

This clone has a handful of counts. The read ends 3 residues early relative to the CDR3; the germline J gene fills the gap. The chain couples TRBV7-3 to TRBJ1-2, with TRBD1 matching 7 bases. The CDR3 totals 15 residues. Looked up from germline, CDR1 is SGHTA and CDR2 is FQGTGA. CDR3 sequence: CASSLTSGDSEGYTF. The covered CDR3 bases are TGTGCCAGCAGCTTAACGTCAGGGGACAGCGAAGGC.

This clone came up many times. Read data end 3 residues before the CDR3 end; the end is taken from the germline J gene. The chain links TRBV30 to TRBJ1-1; D gene unclear. This CDR3 comprises 10 residues. The germline gives CDR1 GTSNPN, CDR2 SVGIG (reference sequence). CDR3 residues: CAWHNPGAFF. CDR3 bases read: TGTGCCTGGCACAACCCGGGA.

A remark on this clone: The sequence runs out 3 residues before the end of the CDR3; the remainder is reconstructed from the germline J gene. The rearrangement uses TRBV7-2 and TRBJ2-7; D ambiguous. The CDR3 is 12 amino acids. Looked up from germline, CDR1 is SGHTA and CDR2 is FQGNSA. V lost 5 bases and J 6 bases, leaving 11 bases between the germline ends. The covered CDR3 bases are TGTGCCAGCAGCCGCACCGGTTTCGAG. This gives the protein CASSRTGFE. The CDR3 reads in full as CASSRTGFEQYF.

This clone was seen only a few times. The read gets to within 3 residues of the CDR3 end, and the germline J gene fills in the rest. This chain connects TRBV20-1 to TRBJ1-2, with a weak D call TRBD1 (5 bases). This CDR3 has 15 residues. CDR1 and CDR2 from the germline V gene are DFQATT and SNEGSKA (reference sequence). Partial CDR3 DNA: TGCAGTGCTAGATCCTGGACTAGCGGGGCCTACGAC. It encodes CSARSWTSGAYD. The whole CDR3 is CSARSWTSGAYDYTF.

This clone was seen many times. The missing CDR3 end, 3 residues past where the read stops, is filled in from the germline J gene. This chain uses TRBV14 with TRBJ1-1; 9 nucleotides line up with TRBD1. The CDR3 is 16 amino acids. After removal of 0 bases from V and 4 bases from J, the junction contained 6 bases not matched to a gene. CDR1 is SGHDN and CDR2 is FVKESK in the germline V gene. The chain's CDR3 is CASSQDLGQGSTEAFF. The sequenced CDR3 bases are TGTGCCAGCAGCCAAGATTTAGGACAGGGGAGCACTGAA.

This clone came up many times. The CDR3 end lies 3 residues beyond the end of the read and is filled in from the germline J gene. The genes are TRBV7-9 and TRBJ1-2; D is ambiguous. V lost 3 bases, J lost 1 base, and 9 bases lay in between. The germline V gene encodes CDR1 SEHNR and CDR2 FQNEAQ (reference sequence). The CDR3 loop spans 14 amino acids. The DNA read from the CDR3 is TGTGCCAGCAGCTTGGGAGGACTTAACTATGGC. As protein: CASSLGGLNYG. The full-length CDR3 reads as CASSLGGLNYGYTF.

The sample holds many counts of this clone. The CDR3 is cut off 3 residues early in the read; its end comes from the germline J gene. V usage is TRBV18 and J usage is TRBJ1-1, with D maybe TRBD1 (5 bases). The ends were cut back, 4 bases at V and 4 bases at J, with 16 bases in the middle. The germline gives CDR1 KGHSH, CDR2 LQKENI. The CDR3 contains 15 residues. CDR3 DNA, as far as it was read: TGTGCCAGCTCACAAGACCAGGGCTCGCCCACTGAA. It codes for CASSQDQGSPTE. The entire CDR3 protein is CASSQDQGSPTEAFF.

Notes on this clone: The CDR3 end lies 3 residues beyond the end of the read and is filled in from the germline J gene. The rearrangement uses TRBV16 and TRBJ1-1, with D unclear. Trimming left V 4 bases short and J 1 base short, with 16 bases between. Germline CDR1 is KGHSY and CDR2 is FQNENV. This CDR3 contains 16 residues. This CDR3 is CASSPRERAGNTEAFF. The CDR3 DNA, read in part, is TGTGCCAGCAGCCCCCGAGAGAGGGCAGGGAACACTGAA.

This clone was detected many times. The read falls 3 residues short of the CDR3 end, and the missing part is taken from the germline J gene. The chain recombines TRBV3-1 (or the pseudogene TRBV3-2) with TRBJ2-3; 12 bases align to TRBD1. This CDR3 comprises 16 residues. Germline CDR1 LGHDT, CDR2 YNNKEL (reference sequence). J gave up 6 bases and V 0 bases, and 4 bases lay outside the gene matches. The sequenced CDR3 bases are TGTGCCAGCAGCCAAGACGTAGGGACAGGGGGCGATACG. Protein sequence: CASSQDVGTGGDT. The complete CDR3 reads CASSQDVGTGGDTQYF.

This clone was seen more than once but under ten times. Sequencing ends 3 residues short of the CDR3 end; the germline J gene provides the rest. This sequence joins TRBV20-1 and TRBJ2-5; D gene unclear. Trimming shortened V by 4 bases and J by 5 bases, and 8 bases separated the two germline ends. From germline, CDR1 is DFQATT and CDR2 SNEGSKA (reference sequence). CDR3 length equals 11 residues. The CDR3 protein is CSANREETQYF. The sequenced CDR3 bases are TGCAGTGCTAACCGCGAGGAGACC.

In this sample, this clone turned up a few times. The CDR3 end is not reached by the read, which stops 3 residues before it; the germline J gene fills it in. J is TRBJ2-7 and V is TRBV2, with 7 bases aligning to TRBD2. Germline loops: CDR1 SNHLY, CDR2 FYNNEI. V was clipped by 1 base and J by 4 bases; unmatched bases: 4. The CDR3 consists of 14 residues. The DNA read from the CDR3 is TGTGCCAGCAGTGAAGGCTGGGGGGGATACGAG. The encoded protein is CASSEGWGGYE. The whole CDR3 protein is CASSEGWGGYEQYF.

This clone was recorded at least ten times. The read comes to an end 3 residues before the CDR3 does, leaving the germline J gene to fill in the end. V usage is TRBV5-1 and J usage is TRBJ1-1, with D uncertain. Trimming took 4 bases from V and 4 from J, leaving 14 bases between them. This CDR3 has 14 residues. Germline values: CDR1 SGHRS, CDR2 YFSETQ. CDR3: CASSIGLAGTEAFF. Partial CDR3 DNA: TGCGCCAGCAGCATAGGACTGGCAGGCACTGAA.

This clone was picked up many times. The read ends 3 residues before the CDR3 terminus; that terminus is restored from the germline J gene. V is TRBV7-9 and J is TRBJ2-7, with 7 bases that match TRBD2. This CDR3 spans 15 amino acids. Per germline, CDR1 SEHNR and CDR2 FQNEAQ (reference sequence). With 4 bases clipped from V and 5 bases from J, the junction kept 11 bases outside the gene matches. Incomplete CDR3 DNA: TGTGCCAGCAGCTCTCAACCGGGACTACTGGACGAG. It encodes CASSSQPGLLDE. Given in full, the CDR3 is CASSSQPGLLDEQYF.

Turning to this clone: A much larger clonotype is one base distant, so this may be a read error. The CDR3 end is not reached by the read, which stops 3 residues before it; the germline J gene fills it in. The chain combines TRBV2 with TRBJ2-5; perhaps TRBD2 as D (5 bases). From germline, CDR1 is SNHLY and CDR2 FYNNEI. The CDR3 runs 15 residues. Partial CDR3 DNA: TGTGCCAGCACCACCCTAGGACTTCGCACAGATACC. Translating it yields CASTTLGLRTDT. The entire CDR3 protein is CASTTLGLRTDTQYF.

Comment on this clone: The read ends 3 residues shy of where the CDR3 ends; the end is completed using the germline J gene. The chain carries TRBV7-9 and TRBJ1-2; 8 bases align to TRBD1. Per germline, CDR1 SEHNR and CDR2 FQNEAQ (reference sequence). The CDR3 covers 15 residues. CDR3 residues: CASSQHYGTGDTYTF. CDR3 DNA (partial): TGTGCCAGCAGCCAACACTACGGGACAGGAGATACC.

This clone was detected a few times. The read is 3 residues too short to cover the CDR3 end, so that end is filled in from the germline J gene. This chain uses TRBV7-9 with TRBJ2-2, with TRBD2 as a possible D gene (5 bases). The CDR3 spans 15 residues. Germline V gene sequence: CDR1 SEHNR, CDR2 FQNEAQ (reference sequence). The CDR3 spells CASSFTSGRIEKLFF. The sequenced part of the CDR3 DNA is TGTGCCAGCAGCTTCACGAGCGGCCGGATTGAAAAG.

This clone was observed at least ten times. Sequencing ends 3 residues short of the CDR3 end; the germline J gene provides the rest. V gene TRBV9 combines with J gene TRBJ1-3, with D hard to call. Trimming shortened V by 1 base and J by 4 bases, and 12 bases separated the two germline ends. This CDR3 is 15 amino acids long. Germline V gene data show CDR1 as SGDLS and CDR2 as YYNGEE. Incomplete CDR3 DNA: TGTGCCAGCAGCGTAAATGAAGGGCACGGAAACACC. It encodes CASSVNEGHGNT. The complete CDR3 reads CASSVNEGHGNTIYF. The full variable domain, rest sourced from reference TRBV9 and TRBJ1-3, is DSGVTQTPKHLITATGQRVTLRCSPRSGDLSVYWYQQSLDQGLQFLIQYYNGEERAKGNILERFSAQQFPDLHSELNLSSLELGDSALYFCASSVNEGHGNTIYFGEGSWLTVV.

This clone appeared many times. Coverage ceases 3 residues before the CDR3 finishes, and the germline J gene fills in the end. This rearrangement joins TRBV30 to TRBJ2-5, with 8 bases identical to TRBD2. Germline trimming cut 3 bases from V and 5 bases from J; bases unmatched to any gene: 26. The CDR3 consists of 20 residues. Germline CDR1 GTSNPN, CDR2 SVGIG (reference sequence). The chain's CDR3 is CAWRPPSVGGSGIFGETQYF. The covered CDR3 bases are TGTGCCTGGAGACCACCCTCCGTTGGAGGTAGCGGGATCTTCGGGGAGACC.

The table lists this clone with many counts. The read ends 3 residues early relative to the CDR3; the germline J gene fills the gap. The chain uses TRBV19 and TRBJ1-2; possibly TRBD1 for D (5 bases). With 4 bases removed from V and 6 bases from J, the gap between germline ends came to 21 bases. Per germline, CDR1 LNHDA and CDR2 SQIVND (reference sequence). This CDR3 has 16 amino acids. Partial CDR3 DNA: TGTGCCAGTAGTAACCCCCCAATTGACAGACGAGATGGC. This codes for CASSNPPIDRRDG. The full CDR3 reads CASSNPPIDRRDGYTF.

This clone has at least ten counts. The CDR3 extends 3 residues past the end of the read, so its final part is completed from the germline J gene. The chain recombines TRBV20-1 with TRBJ1-1; D is perhaps TRBD1 (5 bases). Germline V CDR1 and CDR2: DFQATT, SNEGSKA (reference sequence). The CDR3 has 12 amino acids. Trimming removed 3 bases from V and 7 bases from J, with 12 bases in between. The part of the CDR3 DNA that was read is TGCAGTGCTAGGAAGGGGTTTGGTGAA. Protein product: CSARKGFGE. The whole CDR3 protein is CSARKGFGEAFF.

This clone was counted many times. The read gets to within 3 residues of the CDR3 end, and the germline J gene fills in the rest. Other DNA sequences from this sample encode an identical CDR3 as well. The chain carries TRBV7-9 and TRBJ2-5; 12 bases agree with TRBD1. Germline V gene lookup returns CDR1 SEHNR and CDR2 FQNEAQ (reference sequence). The ends lost 5 bases at V and 5 bases at J; junction bases unmatched: 6. The length of the CDR3 is 15 residues. CDR3 DNA, as far as it was read: TGTGCCAGCAGCATCGGGACAGGGGGCGCGGAGACC. Protein: CASSIGTGGAET. The whole CDR3 protein is CASSIGTGGAETQYF.

The table lists this clone with many counts. With the read ending 3 residues before the CDR3 end, the germline J gene is used to fill in that end. This chain uses TRBV18 with TRBJ2-2, with 12 nucleotides matching TRBD2. Germline V gives CDR1 KGHSH, CDR2 LQKENI. This CDR3 contains 19 residues. V trimming: 3 bases; J trimming: 6 bases; junction bases outside the gene matches: 14. The CDR3 loop is CASSPNTLGLAGTAGELFF. The part of the CDR3 DNA that was read is TGTGCCAGCTCACCGAACACATTAGGACTAGCGGGAACTGCCGGGGAG.

Note on this clone: The observed sequence ends 3 residues before the CDR3 terminus, with the missing tail filled in from the germline J gene. This chain connects TRBV5-1 to TRBJ2-7, with TRBD2 matching 10 bases. The CDR3 runs to 15 residues. Germline loops: CDR1 SGHRS, CDR2 YFSETQ. The junction had 1 base not matched to a gene; V was cut back by 1 base and J by 0 bases. The sequenced CDR3 bases are TGCGCCAGCAGCTTGACTAGCGGGGCCTCCTACGAG. Its translation is CASSLTSGASYE. The CDR3 in full is CASSLTSGASYEQYF.

This clone was found many times. The read falls 3 residues short of the CDR3 end, and the missing part is taken from the germline J gene. The gene calls are TRBV30 and TRBJ2-7; no definite D call. This CDR3 region has 13 residues. The germline gives CDR1 GTSNPN, CDR2 SVGIG (reference sequence). Trimming removed 0 bases at V and 2 bases at J, with 8 bases between. The CDR3 sequence: CAWSVRSPYEQYF. The CDR3 bases that were read are TGTGCCTGGAGTGTACGCAGTCCCTACGAG.